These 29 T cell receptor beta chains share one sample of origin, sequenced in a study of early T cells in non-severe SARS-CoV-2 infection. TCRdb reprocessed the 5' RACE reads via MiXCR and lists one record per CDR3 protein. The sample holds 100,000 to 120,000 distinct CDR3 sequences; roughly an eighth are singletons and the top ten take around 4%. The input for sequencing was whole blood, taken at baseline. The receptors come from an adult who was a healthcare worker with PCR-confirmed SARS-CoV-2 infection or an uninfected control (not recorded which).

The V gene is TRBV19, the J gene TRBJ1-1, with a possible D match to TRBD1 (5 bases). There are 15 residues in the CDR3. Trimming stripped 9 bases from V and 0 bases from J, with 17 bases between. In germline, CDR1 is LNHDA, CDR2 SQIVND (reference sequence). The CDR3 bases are TGTGCCAGCAGAGTTCGGACACCCCTGAACACTGAAGCTTTCTTT. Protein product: CASRVRTPLNTEAFF.

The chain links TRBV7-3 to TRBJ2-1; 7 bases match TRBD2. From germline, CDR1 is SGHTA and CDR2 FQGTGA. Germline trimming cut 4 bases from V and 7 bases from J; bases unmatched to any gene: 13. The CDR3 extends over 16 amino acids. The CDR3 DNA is TGTGCCAGCAGCTCCACTAGCGATCCAACGGGGAATGAGCAGTTCTTC. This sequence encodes CASSSTSDPTGNEQFF.

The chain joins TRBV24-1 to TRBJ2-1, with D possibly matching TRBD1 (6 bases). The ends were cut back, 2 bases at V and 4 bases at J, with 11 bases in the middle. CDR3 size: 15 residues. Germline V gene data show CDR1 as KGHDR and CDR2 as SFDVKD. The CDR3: CATSDSVQGYNEQFF. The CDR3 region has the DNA TGTGCCACCAGTGATTCGGTACAGGGATACAATGAGCAGTTCTTC.

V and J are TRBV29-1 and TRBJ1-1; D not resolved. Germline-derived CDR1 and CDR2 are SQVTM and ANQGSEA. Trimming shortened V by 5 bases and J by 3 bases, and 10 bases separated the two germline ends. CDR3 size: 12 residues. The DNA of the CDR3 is TGCAGCGTTAGGAAGAAGGACACTGAAGCTTTCTTT. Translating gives CSVRKKDTEAFF.

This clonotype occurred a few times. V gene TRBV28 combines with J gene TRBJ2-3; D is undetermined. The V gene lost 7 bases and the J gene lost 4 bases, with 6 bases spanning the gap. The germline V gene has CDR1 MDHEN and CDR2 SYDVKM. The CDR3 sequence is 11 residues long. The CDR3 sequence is CASNTPDTQYF. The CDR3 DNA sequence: TGTGCCAGCAACACCCCAGATACGCAGTATTTT.

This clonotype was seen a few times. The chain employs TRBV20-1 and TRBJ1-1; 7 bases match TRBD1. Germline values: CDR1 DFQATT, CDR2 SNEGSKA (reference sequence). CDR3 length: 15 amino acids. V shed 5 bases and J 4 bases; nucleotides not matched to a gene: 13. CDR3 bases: TGCAGTGCTGCACCCCGACGACAGGGTCGCACTGAAGCTTTCTTT. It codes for CSAAPRRQGRTEAFF.

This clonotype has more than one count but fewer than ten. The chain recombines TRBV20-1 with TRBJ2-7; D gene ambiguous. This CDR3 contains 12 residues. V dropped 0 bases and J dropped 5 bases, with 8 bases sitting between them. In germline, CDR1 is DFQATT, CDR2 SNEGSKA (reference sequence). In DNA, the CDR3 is TGCAGTGCTAGAGAAAAAGAAGACGAGCAGTACTTC. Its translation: CSAREKEDEQYF.

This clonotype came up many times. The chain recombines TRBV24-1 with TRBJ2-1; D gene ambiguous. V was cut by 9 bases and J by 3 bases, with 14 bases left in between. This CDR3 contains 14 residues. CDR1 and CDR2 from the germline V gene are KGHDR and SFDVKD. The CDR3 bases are TGTGCCACCGCCAGACGACGGAACTACAATGAGCAGTTCTTC. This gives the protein CATARRRNYNEQFF.

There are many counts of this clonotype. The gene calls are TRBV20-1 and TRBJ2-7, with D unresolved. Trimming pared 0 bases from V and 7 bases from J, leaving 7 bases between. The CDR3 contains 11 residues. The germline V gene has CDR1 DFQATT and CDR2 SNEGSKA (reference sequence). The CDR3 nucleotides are TGCAGTGCTAGAGACCTTAGGGAGCAGTACTTC. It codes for CSARDLREQYF.

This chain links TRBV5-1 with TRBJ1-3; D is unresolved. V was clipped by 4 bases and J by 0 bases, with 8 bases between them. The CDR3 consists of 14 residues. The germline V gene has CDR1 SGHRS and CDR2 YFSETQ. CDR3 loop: CASSSASSGNTIYF. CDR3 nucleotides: TGCGCCAGCAGCAGCGCGAGCTCTGGAAACACCATATATTTT.

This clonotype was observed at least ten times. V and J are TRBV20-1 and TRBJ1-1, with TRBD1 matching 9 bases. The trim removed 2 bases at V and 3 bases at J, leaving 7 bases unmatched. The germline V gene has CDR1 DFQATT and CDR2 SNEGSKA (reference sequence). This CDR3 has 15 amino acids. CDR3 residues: CSARPGQGSHTEAFF. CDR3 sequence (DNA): TGCAGTGCTAGACCCGGACAGGGGTCCCACACTGAAGCTTTCTTT.

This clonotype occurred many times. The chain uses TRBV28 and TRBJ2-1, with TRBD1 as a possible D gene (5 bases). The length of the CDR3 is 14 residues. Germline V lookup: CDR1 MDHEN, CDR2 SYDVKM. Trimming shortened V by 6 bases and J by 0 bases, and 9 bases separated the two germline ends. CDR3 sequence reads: CASRWGSSYNEQFF. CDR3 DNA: TGTGCCAGCAGGTGGGGCAGCTCCTACAATGAGCAGTTCTTC.

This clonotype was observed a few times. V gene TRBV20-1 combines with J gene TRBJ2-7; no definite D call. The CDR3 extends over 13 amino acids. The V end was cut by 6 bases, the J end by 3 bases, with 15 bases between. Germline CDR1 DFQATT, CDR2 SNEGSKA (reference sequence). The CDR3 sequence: CSACSQLHYEQYF. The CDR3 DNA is TGCAGTGCCTGCTCGCAGCTGCACTACGAGCAGTACTTC.

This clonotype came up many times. CDR3 nucleotide sequence: TGCAGCGTTGTCACTCCAGGGGCCGGAAACACCATATATTTT. It yields the protein CSVVTPGAGNTIYF. The chain has TRBV29-1 and TRBJ1-3; possibly TRBD1 for D (6 bases). The germline V and J ends were trimmed by 4 bases and 4 bases, with 14 bases remaining between them. From germline, CDR1 is SQVTM and CDR2 ANQGSEA. The CDR3 length is 14 residues.

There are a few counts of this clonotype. The CDR3 is CAWSAGQGRYGYTF. The CDR3, as DNA: TGTGCCTGGAGTGCTGGACAGGGGCGCTATGGCTACACCTTC. The rearrangement uses TRBV30 and TRBJ1-2; TRBD1 matches 9 bases. This CDR3 is 14 amino acids long. Germline CDR1 and CDR2: GTSNPN and SVGIG (reference sequence). V lost 1 base, J lost 4 bases, and 4 bases stayed unmatched.

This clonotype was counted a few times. CDR3 in DNA: TGTGCCAGCAGTTTAAGCCCCCCAACTAATGAAAAACTGTTTTTT. Translating gives CASSLSPPTNEKLFF. The chain employs TRBV12-3 or TRBV12-4 and TRBJ1-4; no clear D gene. The CDR3 spans 15 residues. Trimming cost V 2 bases and J 0 bases, with 7 bases left between them.

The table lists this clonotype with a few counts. The CDR3 loop is CASSLAGVNEKLFF. CDR3 nucleotide sequence: TGTGCCAGCAGTTTAGCAGGGGTTAATGAAAAACTGTTTTTT. The J gene is TRBJ1-4, the V gene TRBV12-3 or TRBV12-4; D is perhaps TRBD1 (5 bases). The CDR3 loop spans 14 amino acids. Trimming removed 0 bases from V and 4 bases from J, with 6 bases in between.

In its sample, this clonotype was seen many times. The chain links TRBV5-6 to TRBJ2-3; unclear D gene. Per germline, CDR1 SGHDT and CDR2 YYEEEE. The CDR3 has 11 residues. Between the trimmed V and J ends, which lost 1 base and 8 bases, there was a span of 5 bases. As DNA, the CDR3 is TGTGCCAGCAGCTTGTACGGTACGCAGTATTTT. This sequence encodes CASSLYGTQYF.

CDR3 amino acids: CASSPGGRDSYGYTF. The CDR3, as DNA: TGTGCCAGCAGCCCAGGCGGCCGGGACTCCTATGGCTACACCTTC. V usage is TRBV3-1 and J usage is TRBJ1-2, with a tentative D call TRBD1 (5 bases). There are 15 residues in the CDR3. Trimming removed 4 bases from V and 4 bases from J, with 16 bases in between. Germline CDR1 is LGHDT and CDR2 is YNNKEL (reference sequence).

CDR3: CASSQGSPLHF. DNA of the CDR3: TGTGCCAGCAGTCAAGGTTCACCCCTCCACTTT. This chain uses TRBV12-3 or TRBV12-4 with TRBJ1-6; the D is unclear. There are 11 residues in the CDR3. The V gene lost 5 bases and the J gene lost 9 bases, with 5 bases spanning the gap.

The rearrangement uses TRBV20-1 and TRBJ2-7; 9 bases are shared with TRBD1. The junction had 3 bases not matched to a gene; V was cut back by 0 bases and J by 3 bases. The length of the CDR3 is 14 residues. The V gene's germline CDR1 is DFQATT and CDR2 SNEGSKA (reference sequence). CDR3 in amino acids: CSARDEGQGYEQYF. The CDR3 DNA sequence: TGCAGTGCTAGAGATGAGGGACAGGGCTACGAGCAGTACTTC.

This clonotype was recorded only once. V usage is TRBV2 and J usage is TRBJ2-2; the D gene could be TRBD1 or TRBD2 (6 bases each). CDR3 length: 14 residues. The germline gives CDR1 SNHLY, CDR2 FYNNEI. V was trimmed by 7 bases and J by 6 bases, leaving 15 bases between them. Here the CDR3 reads CASNPGAGSGELFF. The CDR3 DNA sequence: TGTGCCAGCAACCCGGGGGCGGGTTCCGGGGAGCTGTTTTTT.

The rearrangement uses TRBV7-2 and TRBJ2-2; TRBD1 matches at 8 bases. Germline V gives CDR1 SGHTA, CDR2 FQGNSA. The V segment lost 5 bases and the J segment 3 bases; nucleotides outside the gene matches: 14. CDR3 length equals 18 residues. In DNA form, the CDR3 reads TGTGCCAGCAGCCCCTACCTGGACAGGGAATGGTACACCGGGGAGCTGTTTTTT. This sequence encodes CASSPYLDREWYTGELFF.

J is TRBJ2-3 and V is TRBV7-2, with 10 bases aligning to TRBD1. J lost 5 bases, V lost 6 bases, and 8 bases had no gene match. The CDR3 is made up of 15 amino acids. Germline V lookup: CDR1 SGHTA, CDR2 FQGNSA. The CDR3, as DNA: TGTGCCAGCAGTCATCGACAGGGGGCGCGAGATACGCAGTATTTT. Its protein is CASSHRQGARDTQYF.

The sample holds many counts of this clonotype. This CDR3 is CASSVPTGPSYGYTF. CDR3 sequence (DNA): TGTGCCAGCAGTGTACCTACGGGGCCCTCCTATGGCTACACCTTC. This chain joins TRBV6-1 and TRBJ1-2; D possibly corresponds to TRBD1 (5 bases). The CDR3 runs 15 residues. Trimming pared 4 bases from V and 4 bases from J, leaving 16 bases between. The germline V gene encodes CDR1 MNHNS and CDR2 SASEGT.

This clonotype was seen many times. As DNA, the CDR3 is TGTGCCAGCAAAGACAGGGGGCTTAGCAATCAGCCCCAGCATTTT. Protein: CASKDRGLSNQPQHF. The rearrangement links TRBV2 to TRBJ1-5; 10 positions match TRBD1. CDR1 SNHLY and CDR2 FYNNEI come from the germline V gene. Losses at the gene ends were 7 bases for V and 0 bases for J; bases not matched to a gene: 3. The CDR3 is 15 amino acids.

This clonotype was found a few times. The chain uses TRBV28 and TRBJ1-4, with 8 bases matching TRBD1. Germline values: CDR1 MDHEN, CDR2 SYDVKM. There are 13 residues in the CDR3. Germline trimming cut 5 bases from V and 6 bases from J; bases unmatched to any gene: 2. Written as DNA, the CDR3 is TGTGCCAGCAGTACAGGGGGGGATGAAAAACTGTTTTTT. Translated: CASSTGGDEKLFF.

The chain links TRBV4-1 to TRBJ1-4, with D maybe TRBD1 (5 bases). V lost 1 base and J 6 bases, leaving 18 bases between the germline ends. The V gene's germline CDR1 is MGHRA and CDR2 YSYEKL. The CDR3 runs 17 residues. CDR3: CASSQVEGSGWDEKLFF. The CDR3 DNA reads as TGCGCCAGCAGCCAAGTGGAGGGGAGCGGGTGGGATGAAAAACTGTTTTTT.

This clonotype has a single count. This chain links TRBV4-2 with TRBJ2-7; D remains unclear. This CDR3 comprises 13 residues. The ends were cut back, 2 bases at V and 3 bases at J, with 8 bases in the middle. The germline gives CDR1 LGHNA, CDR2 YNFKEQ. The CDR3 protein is CASSQYGRYEQYF. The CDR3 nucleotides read TGTGCCAGCAGCCAATACGGCCGCTACGAGCAGTACTTC.